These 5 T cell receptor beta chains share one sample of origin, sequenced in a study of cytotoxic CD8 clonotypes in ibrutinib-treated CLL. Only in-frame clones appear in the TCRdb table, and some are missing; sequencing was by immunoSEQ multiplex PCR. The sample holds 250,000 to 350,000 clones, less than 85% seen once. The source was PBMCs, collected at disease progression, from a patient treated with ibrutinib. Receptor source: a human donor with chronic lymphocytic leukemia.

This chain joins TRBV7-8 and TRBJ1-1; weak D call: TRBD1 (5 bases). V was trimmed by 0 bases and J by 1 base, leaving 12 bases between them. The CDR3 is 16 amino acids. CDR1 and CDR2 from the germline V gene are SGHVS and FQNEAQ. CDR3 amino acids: CASSLARRGGNTEAFF. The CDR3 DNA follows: TGTGCCAGCAGCTTAGCCCGGCGGGGGGGGAACACTGAAGCTTTCTTT. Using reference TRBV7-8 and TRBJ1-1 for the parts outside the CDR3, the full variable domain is GAGVSQSPRYKVAKRGQDVALRCDPISGHVSLFWYQQALGQGPEFLTYFQNEAQLDKSGLPSDRFFAERPEGSVSTLKIQRTQQEDSAVYLCASSLARRGGNTEAFFGQGTRLTVV.

This CDR3 reads CASSFLQGEPQHF. Here the CDR3 DNA reads TGCGCCAGCAGCTTTCTTCAGGGGGAGCCCCAGCATTTT. This rearrangement joins TRBV5-1 to TRBJ1-5; 7 bases agree with TRBD1. Germline-derived CDR1 and CDR2 are SGHRS and YFSETQ. V was clipped by 2 bases and J by 8 bases; unmatched bases: 4. This CDR3 is built from 13 residues. The full variable domain, rest sourced from reference TRBV5-1 and TRBJ1-5, is KAGVTQTPRYLIKTRGQQVTLSCSPISGHRSVSWYQQTPGQGLQFLFEYFSETQRNKGNFPGRFSGRQFSNSRSEMNVSTLELGDSALYLCASSFLQGEPQHFGDGTRLSIL.

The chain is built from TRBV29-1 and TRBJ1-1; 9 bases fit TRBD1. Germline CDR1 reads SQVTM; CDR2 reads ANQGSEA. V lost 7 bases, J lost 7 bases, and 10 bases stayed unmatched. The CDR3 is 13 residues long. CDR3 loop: CSGLQGAGVEAFF. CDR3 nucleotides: TGCAGCGGTTTACAGGGGGCTGGGGTTGAAGCTTTCTTT.

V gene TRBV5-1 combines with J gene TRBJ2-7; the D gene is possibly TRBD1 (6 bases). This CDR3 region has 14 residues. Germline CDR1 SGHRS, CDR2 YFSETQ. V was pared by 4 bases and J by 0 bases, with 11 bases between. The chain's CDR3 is CASSLRDNSYEQYF. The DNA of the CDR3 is TGCGCCAGCAGCCTCCGGGACAACTCCTACGAGCAGTACTTC. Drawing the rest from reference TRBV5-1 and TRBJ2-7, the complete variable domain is KAGVTQTPRYLIKTRGQQVTLSCSPISGHRSVSWYQQTPGQGLQFLFEYFSETQRNKGNFPGRFSGRQFSNSRSEMNVSTLELGDSALYLCASSLRDNSYEQYFGPGTRLTVT.

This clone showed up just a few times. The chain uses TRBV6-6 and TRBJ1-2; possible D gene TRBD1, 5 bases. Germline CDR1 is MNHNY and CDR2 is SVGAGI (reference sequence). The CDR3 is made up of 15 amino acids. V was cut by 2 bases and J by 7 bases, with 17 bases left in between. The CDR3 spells CASSYIGARVRGYTF. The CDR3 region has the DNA TGTGCCAGCAGTTACATAGGGGCGCGTGTTCGTGGCTACACCTTC.